This record covers a single T cell receptor beta chain. These data belong to a study of blood T cell repertoires in COVID-19. Across the whole study: T cells, B-cell-depleted T cells, or PBMCs supplied cDNA or gDNA.

The method was immunoSEQ multiplex PCR; TCRdb's version includes in-frame clones alone and lacks a portion of them. The table has approximately 76,000 clones, approximately 86% seen once. V was shortened by 5 bases and J by 4 bases, with 14 bases between the two germline ends. In germline, CDR1 is MDHEN, CDR2 SYDVKM. CDR3 length equals 15 residues. The sequenced material came from peripheral blood. The gene calls are TRBV28 and TRBJ2-2; D is ambiguous. The TCR was taken from a woman in her fifties or sixties with acute or convalescent COVID-19. The CDR3 bases are TGTGCCAGCAGTGTTCCCTCCTCGGGCACCGGGGAGCTGTTTTTT. As protein: CASSVPSSGTGELFF. Looking up the rest from reference TRBV28 and TRBJ2-2 gives the full variable domain: DVKVTQSSRYLVKRTGEKVFLECVQDMDHENMFWYRQDPGLGLRLIYFSYDVKMKEKGDIPEGYSVSREKKERFSLILESASTNQTSMYLCASSVPSSGTGELFFGEGSRLTVL.